Below, 23 T cell receptor beta chains from the same sample are listed, as sequenced in a study of blood T cell repertoires in COVID-19. Produced via immunoSEQ multiplex PCR; TCRdb's table is partial and in-frame only. Of roughly 170,000 clones listed, roughly 81% were seen once; the top ten hold 7.7%. Sequenced material: peripheral blood. The receptors were sampled from a middle-aged man who had recovered from COVID-19.

The gene calls are TRBV9 and TRBJ2-3, with D perhaps TRBD1 (6 bases). CDR1 is SGDLS and CDR2 is YYNGEE in the germline V gene. Between the trimmed V and J ends, which lost 0 bases and 4 bases, there was a span of 12 bases. The CDR3 consists of 15 residues. The chain's CDR3 is CASSVGQGISDTQYF. The CDR3 nucleotides read TGTGCCAGCAGCGTAGGCCAGGGGATCTCAGATACGCAGTATTTT.

The chain couples TRBV4-2 to TRBJ1-3; D uncertain. In germline, CDR1 is LGHNA, CDR2 YNFKEQ. The CDR3 is 15 amino acids. Trimming stripped 0 bases from V and 0 bases from J, with 6 bases between. CDR3 amino acids: CASSQDGSSGNTIYF. The CDR3 DNA reads as TGTGCCAGCAGCCAAGACGGGAGCTCTGGAAACACCATATATTTT.

J is TRBJ1-5 and V is TRBV19, with D unclear. Germline lookup yields CDR1 LNHDA and CDR2 SQIVND (reference sequence). The CDR3 has 14 amino acids. V was shortened by 4 bases and J by 6 bases, with 13 bases between the two germline ends. CDR3 in amino acids: CASSTPGSVQPQHF. In DNA, the CDR3 is TGTGCCAGTAGTACTCCGGGGTCGGTTCAGCCCCAGCATTTT.

The chain joins TRBV28 to TRBJ1-1, with 7 bases that match TRBD1. Germline V lookup: CDR1 MDHEN, CDR2 SYDVKM. The V segment lost 6 bases and the J segment 2 bases; nucleotides outside the gene matches: 6. The CDR3 spans 14 residues. This CDR3 is CASSHQGVNTEAFF. The CDR3 DNA sequence: TGTGCCAGCAGCCACCAGGGGGTTAACACTGAAGCTTTCTTT.

V gene TRBV2 combines with J gene TRBJ2-1; 10 positions agree with TRBD2. The germline V gene has CDR1 SNHLY and CDR2 FYNNEI. The CDR3 runs to 15 residues. Trimming took 6 bases from V and 0 from J; bases not matched to a gene: 2. As DNA, the CDR3 is TGTGCCAGCAGGGAGCGGGGGGGCTCCTACAATGAGCAGTTCTTC. This sequence encodes CASRERGGSYNEQFF.

This chain connects TRBV6-5 to TRBJ2-1; 13 positions match TRBD2. The CDR3 runs to 15 residues. The junction had 8 bases not matched to a gene; V was cut back by 5 bases and J by 10 bases. The germline CDR1 and CDR2 sequences are MNHEY and SVGAGI. CDR3 protein: CASSTGLAGVEEQFF. CDR3 coding DNA: TGTGCCAGCAGTACTGGACTAGCGGGAGTTGAAGAGCAGTTCTTC.

The chain links TRBV6-2 or TRBV6-3 to TRBJ2-3; possibly TRBD2 for D (6 bases). The CDR3 is made up of 13 amino acids. Germline V gives CDR1 MNHEY, CDR2 SVGEGT. Trimming left V 4 bases short and J 4 bases short, with 9 bases between. The CDR3 DNA is TGTGCCAGCAGTTGGACTACCCCAGATACGCAGTATTTT. Protein product: CASSWTTPDTQYF.

The gene calls are TRBV7-9 and TRBJ1-1; possible D gene TRBD1, 5 bases. CDR3 length: 15 residues. Germline CDR1 SEHNR, CDR2 FQNEAQ (reference sequence). Trimming pared 2 bases from V and 0 bases from J, leaving 10 bases between. The CDR3 loop is CASSLLGVMNTEAFF. The CDR3 DNA follows: TGTGCCAGCAGCTTATTAGGGGTTATGAACACTGAAGCTTTCTTT.

This rearrangement joins TRBV7-9 to TRBJ1-4; a weak D match, TRBD1 (5 bases). The CDR3 spans 14 residues. V lost 1 base and J lost 8, with 11 bases in between. Germline V gene sequence: CDR1 SEHNR, CDR2 FQNEAQ (reference sequence). The CDR3 protein is CASSLVGREEKLFF. The CDR3 coding sequence is TGTGCCAGCAGCTTAGTGGGGCGAGAAGAAAAACTGTTTTTT.

The V gene is TRBV6-5, the J gene TRBJ2-1; the match to TRBD2 covers 8 bases. Germline V gene sequence: CDR1 MNHEY, CDR2 SVGAGI. Trimming removed 8 bases from V and 7 bases from J; junction bases left unmatched: 10. The length of the CDR3 is 14 residues. CDR3 amino acids: CASQPGLVRNEQFF. In DNA form, the CDR3 reads TGTGCCAGCCAACCGGGACTAGTGAGGAATGAGCAGTTCTTC.

The chain recombines TRBV10-3 with TRBJ2-3; 13 positions agree with TRBD2. Germline CDR1 ENHRY, CDR2 SYGVKD. CDR3 length equals 15 residues. V was clipped by 7 bases and J by 3 bases; unmatched bases: 4. CDR3 loop: CAINPGLAGTDTQYF. DNA for the CDR3: TGTGCCATCAACCCGGGACTAGCGGGGACAGATACGCAGTATTTT.

In the case of this clone: An end of the junction differs from the germline gene, which may be a read error. The rearrangement joins TRBV7-7 to TRBJ2-7; 9 nucleotides match TRBD1. The CDR3 totals 13 residues. CDR1 is SSHAT, CDR2 FNYEAQ, per germline (reference sequence). CDR3 in amino acids: CASSLGQGNEQYF. CDR3 in DNA: TGTGCTAGCAGCTTGGGACAGGGTAACGAGCAGTACTTC.

The J gene is TRBJ2-7, the V gene TRBV3-1 (or the pseudogene TRBV3-2), with TRBD2 matching 8 bases. This CDR3 region has 15 residues. The germline V gene encodes CDR1 LGHDT and CDR2 YNNKEL (reference sequence). With V trimmed by 4 bases and J by 1 base, 6 bases remained unmatched. The CDR3 DNA reads TGTGCCAGCAGCCCCCGACTAGCGAATTCCTACGAGCAGTACTTC. Its translation is CASSPRLANSYEQYF.

The chain employs TRBV6-5 and TRBJ1-4; the D gene is possibly TRBD1 (5 bases). Looked up from germline, CDR1 is MNHEY and CDR2 is SVGAGI. The CDR3 runs 14 residues. Trimming took off 6 bases at V and 5 bases at J, with 13 bases between the two ends. CDR3 region: CASRSFGGNEKLFF. The CDR3 DNA reads TGTGCCAGCAGATCGTTTGGGGGGAATGAAAAACTGTTTTTT.

The chain carries TRBV7-2 and TRBJ1-2, with 7 bases matching TRBD1. J gave up 2 bases and V 5 bases, and 8 bases lay outside the gene matches. CDR3 length equals 15 residues. Germline CDR1 reads SGHTA; CDR2 reads FQGNSA. The CDR3 sequence: CASSAGGSRNYGYTF. In DNA form, the CDR3 reads TGTGCCAGCAGCGCAGGGGGTTCTAGGAACTATGGCTACACCTTC. The whole variable domain, remainder taken from reference TRBV7-2 and TRBJ1-2, is GAGVSQSPSNKVTEKGKDVELRCDPISGHTALYWYRQSLGQGLEFLIYFQGNSAPDKSGLPSDRFSAERTGGSVSTLTIQRTQQEDSAVYLCASSAGGSRNYGYTFGSGTRLTVV.

The V call is TRBV12-5, the J call TRBJ2-7; D uncertain. The CDR3 extends over 15 amino acids. The germline gives CDR1 LGHNT, CDR2 FRNRAP. V gave up 0 bases and J gave up 2 bases, with 11 bases separating them. The CDR3 spells CASGLVLDIPYEQYF. The CDR3 nucleotides read TGTGCTAGTGGTTTGGTACTCGACATCCCCTACGAGCAGTACTTC.

The gene calls are TRBV28 and TRBJ1-6, with D tentatively TRBD1 (5 bases). CDR1 is MDHEN, CDR2 SYDVKM, per germline. The CDR3 is made up of 14 amino acids. The germline V and J ends were trimmed by 4 bases and 10 bases, with 14 bases remaining between them. CDR3 sequence (DNA): TGTGCCAGCAGTTCGGGCCAAACAGGCTCACCCCTCCACTTT. Translating gives CASSSGQTGSPLHF. Variable domain in full (rest from reference TRBV28 and TRBJ1-6): DVKVTQSSRYLVKRTGEKVFLECVQDMDHENMFWYRQDPGLGLRLIYFSYDVKMKEKGDIPEGYSVSREKKERFSLILESASTNQTSMYLCASSSGQTGSPLHFGNGTRLTVT.

The sample holds one count of this clone. The chain joins TRBV2 to TRBJ2-3, with unresolved D. This CDR3 spans 12 amino acids. V dropped 6 bases and J dropped 6 bases, with 10 bases sitting between them. Per the germline V gene, CDR1 is SNHLY and CDR2 is FYNNEI. The CDR3 loop is CASRVSRDTQYF. The CDR3 DNA sequence: TGTGCCAGCAGAGTATCTAGGGATACGCAGTATTTT.

The chain carries TRBV4-3 and TRBJ2-1, with TRBD2 matching 14 bases. This CDR3 is built from 17 residues. From germline, CDR1 is LGHNA and CDR2 YSLEER. After removal of 1 base from V and 7 bases from J, the junction contained 6 bases not matched to a gene. The CDR3 region has the DNA TGCGCCAGCAGCCAAGGTTCGGGACTAGCGGGGGCGAATGAGCAGTTCTTC. It specifies CASSQGSGLAGANEQFF.

V is TRBV28 and J is TRBJ2-7, with 9 bases lining up with TRBD2. The CDR3 runs 15 residues. The germline V gene has CDR1 MDHEN and CDR2 SYDVKM. V dropped 5 bases and J dropped 3; count of bases not matched to a gene: 8. The CDR3: CASSVAGGPYYEQYF. In DNA, the CDR3 is TGTGCCAGCAGTGTTGCGGGAGGGCCTTACTACGAGCAGTACTTC.

The chain combines TRBV2 with TRBJ2-1; D may be TRBD1 (6 bases). CDR1 and CDR2 (germline): SNHLY, FYNNEI. The V end lost 6 bases, the J end lost 7 bases, and 13 bases lay between the germline ends. The CDR3 has 13 residues. The CDR3 reads CASRLGAQNEQFF. Here the CDR3 DNA reads TGTGCCAGCAGATTGGGGGCGCAGAATGAGCAGTTCTTC. The full variable domain, rest sourced from reference TRBV2 and TRBJ2-1, is EPEVTQTPSHQVTQMGQEVILRCVPISNHLYFYWYRQILGQKVEFLVSFYNNEISEKSEIFDDQFSVERPDGSNFTLKIRSTKLEDSAMYFCASRLGAQNEQFFGPGTRLTVL.

The V gene is TRBV19, the J gene TRBJ2-3; D is uncertain. Deletions cut 9 bases from V and 3 bases from J, with 22 bases between. Per the germline V gene, CDR1 is LNHDA and CDR2 is SQIVND (reference sequence). This CDR3 has 16 amino acids. CDR3 protein: CASQLRGEKPTDTQYF. The CDR3 DNA follows: TGTGCCAGCCAACTTCGTGGAGAGAAACCTACAGATACGCAGTATTTT.

This chain links TRBV19 with TRBJ1-5; TRBD1 is a possible D gene (5 bases). The CDR3 spans 13 residues. V shed 4 bases and J shed 3 bases, with 7 bases lying between them. Germline loops: CDR1 LNHDA, CDR2 SQIVND (reference sequence). DNA of the CDR3: TGTGCCAGTAGTAACAGGAACAATCAGCCCCAGCATTTT. This codes for CASSNRNNQPQHF.